This TCR beta chain derives from a study of cytomegalovirus exposure and HLA in healthy donors. This CDR3 spans 15 amino acids. Looked up from germline, CDR1 is SEHNR and CDR2 is FQNEAQ (reference sequence). The J segment lost 5 bases and the V segment lost 4 bases, leaving 6 bases of the junction unmatched. PCR involved 60 Vbeta and 13 Jbeta primers. The assay was immunoSEQ multiplex PCR, and TCRdb's table has in-frame clones only and misses some. The profile shows 150,000 to 200,000 clones, around 68% of them singletons. As concerns this clone: The target antigen is unknown.

Study outcomes and limitations: Sequencing likely caused a cluster of highly shared sequence variants.

The sequence was collected from a woman aged 40-49 years in good health and CMV-seropositive. The sequenced material came from PBMCs. The rearrangement uses TRBV7-9 and TRBJ2-7; 12 bases are shared with TRBD2. This chain's CDR3 is CASSSRTSGTHEQYF. Written as DNA, the CDR3 is TGTGCCAGCAGCTCCAGGACTAGCGGGACCCACGAGCAGTACTTC.